These 5 T cell receptor beta chains originate from one sample sequenced in a study of T-cell memory formation after mild COVID-19. A single record per CDR3 protein comes from TCRdb applying MiXCR to the 5' RACE reads. Of 350,000 or so distinct CDR3 sequences listed, approximately 12% were seen once; the top ten hold around 21%. Sequences were obtained from PBMCs or a T cell subset sorted from them (not recorded which). The receptors come from a man between 18 and 35 years old who had mild COVID-19 (a few samples of this study predate the infection). Cell type and time point are not known.

The chain couples TRBV20-1 to TRBJ2-3; D is ambiguous. V was clipped by 5 bases and J by 5 bases, with 20 bases between them. CDR3 length: 15 amino acids. The V gene's germline CDR1 is DFQATT and CDR2 SNEGSKA (reference sequence). The CDR3 loop is CSAEERFTAGDTQYF. CDR3 nucleotide sequence: TGCAGTGCTGAGGAGAGGTTTACAGCTGGAGATACGCAGTATTTT.

This clonotype was counted between two and nine times. This rearrangement joins TRBV11-3 to TRBJ2-1; possible D gene TRBD2, 6 bases. Germline CDR1 SGHNT, CDR2 YENEEA. The CDR3 is made up of 14 amino acids. V was shortened by 0 bases and J by 10 bases, with 13 bases between the two germline ends. The CDR3 region has the DNA TGTGCCAGCAGCTTAGATTCGGGGGTCAACGAGCAGTTCTTC. Translated: CASSLDSGVNEQFF.

This clonotype was observed a handful of times. The chain has TRBV16 and TRBJ2-7; D not resolved. The V gene lost 2 bases and the J gene lost 0 bases, with 17 bases spanning the gap. The CDR3 has 17 amino acids. From germline, CDR1 is KGHSY and CDR2 FQNENV. CDR3: CASSQTLDPPSSYEQYF. The CDR3 region has the DNA TGTGCCAGCAGCCAAACCCTGGACCCTCCAAGCTCCTACGAGCAGTACTTC.

The sample holds a few counts of this clonotype. V gene TRBV9 combines with J gene TRBJ2-3, with D unresolved. Germline CDR1 and CDR2: SGDLS and YYNGEE. The CDR3 is made up of 15 amino acids. The V gene lost 0 bases and the J gene lost 2 bases, with 10 bases spanning the gap. The chain's CDR3 is CASSVAWQSTDTQYF. The CDR3 coding sequence is TGTGCCAGCAGCGTAGCTTGGCAGTCCACAGATACGCAGTATTTT.

The chain employs TRBV21-1 and TRBJ1-2. TRBV21-1 is a pseudogene. The CDR3 contains 14 residues. The DNA for the CDR3 is TGTGCCAGCAGCAAAGTTCCCAGTCTCTATGGCTACACCTTC. It translates to CASSKVPSLYGYTF.